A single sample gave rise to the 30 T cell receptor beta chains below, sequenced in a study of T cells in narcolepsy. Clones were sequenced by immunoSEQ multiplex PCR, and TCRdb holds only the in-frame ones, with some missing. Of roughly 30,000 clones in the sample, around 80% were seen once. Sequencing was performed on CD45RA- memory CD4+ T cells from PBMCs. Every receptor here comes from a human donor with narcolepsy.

The DNA of the CDR3 is TGTGCCAGCAGCCCTGGGACTAGCGGGCGCCAAGAGACCCAGTACTTC. Protein sequence: CASSPGTSGRQETQYF. The chain links TRBV7-8 to TRBJ2-5; 12 bases are a match to TRBD2. CDR1 SGHVS and CDR2 FQNEAQ come from the germline V gene. Trimming took 5 bases from V and 1 from J; bases not matched to a gene: 5. This CDR3 is built from 16 residues.

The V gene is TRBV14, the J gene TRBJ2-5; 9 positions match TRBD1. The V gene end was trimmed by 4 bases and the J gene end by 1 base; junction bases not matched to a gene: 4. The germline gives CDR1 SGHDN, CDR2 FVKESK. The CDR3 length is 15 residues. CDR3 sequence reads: CASSRTGEGQETQYF. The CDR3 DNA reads TGTGCCAGCAGCCGGACAGGGGAGGGCCAAGAGACCCAGTACTTC.

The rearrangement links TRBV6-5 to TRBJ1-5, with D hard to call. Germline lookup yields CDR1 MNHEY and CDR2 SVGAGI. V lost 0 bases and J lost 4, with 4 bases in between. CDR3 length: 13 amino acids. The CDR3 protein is CASSYSRNQPQHF. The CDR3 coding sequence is TGTGCCAGCAGTTACTCGAGGAATCAGCCCCAGCATTTT.

CDR3 residues: CAISEEVLTEAFF. The CDR3 DNA follows: TGTGCCATCAGTGAGGAGGTTCTCACTGAAGCTTTCTTT. The rearrangement links TRBV10-3 to TRBJ1-1; D gene unclear. The CDR3 has 13 amino acids. Germline lookup yields CDR1 ENHRY and CDR2 SYGVKD. The ends were cut back, 2 bases at V and 4 bases at J, with 8 bases in the middle.

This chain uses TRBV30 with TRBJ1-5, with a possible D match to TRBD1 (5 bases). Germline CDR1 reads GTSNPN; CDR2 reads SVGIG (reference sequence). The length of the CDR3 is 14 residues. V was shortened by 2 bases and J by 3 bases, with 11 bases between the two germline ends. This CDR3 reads CAWSSGWVNQPQHF. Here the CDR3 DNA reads TGTGCCTGGAGTTCAGGGTGGGTCAATCAGCCCCAGCATTTT. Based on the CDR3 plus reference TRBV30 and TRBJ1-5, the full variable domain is SQTIHQWPATLVQPVGSPLSLECTVEGTSNPNLYWYRQAAGRGLQLLFYSVGIGQISSEVPQNLSASRPQDRQFILSSKKLLLSDSGFYLCAWSSGWVNQPQHFGDGTRLSIL.

The CDR3 DNA is TGTGCCAGCAGCCATCACAATGAGCAGTTCTTC. The encoded protein is CASSHHNEQFF. The rearrangement links TRBV7-9 to TRBJ2-1; unclear D gene. Trimming removed 5 bases from V and 5 bases from J, with 4 bases in between. The CDR3 runs to 11 residues. Looked up from germline, CDR1 is SEHNR and CDR2 is FQNEAQ (reference sequence).

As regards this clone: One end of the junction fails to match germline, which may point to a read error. DNA for the CDR3: TGTGCCAGCAGCTTGGCCACCGAGGAGCTGTTTTTT. Translation gives CASSLATEELFF. The rearrangement links TRBV5-6 to TRBJ2-2, with D uncertain. The V gene's germline CDR1 is SGHDT and CDR2 YYEEEE. The CDR3 has 12 amino acids.

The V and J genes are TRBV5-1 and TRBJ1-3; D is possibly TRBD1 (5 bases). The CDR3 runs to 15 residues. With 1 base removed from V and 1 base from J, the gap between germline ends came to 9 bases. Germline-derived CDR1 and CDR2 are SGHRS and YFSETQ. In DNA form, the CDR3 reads TGCGCCAGCAGCTTGTCCGGGGGTTCTGGAAACACCATATATTTT. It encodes CASSLSGGSGNTIYF.

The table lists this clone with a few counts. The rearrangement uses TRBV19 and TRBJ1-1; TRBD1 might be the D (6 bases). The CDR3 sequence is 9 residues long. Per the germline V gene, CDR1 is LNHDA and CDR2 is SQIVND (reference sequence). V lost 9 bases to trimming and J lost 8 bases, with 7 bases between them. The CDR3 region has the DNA TGTGCCAGGGGGACAGAAGCTTTCTTT. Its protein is CARGTEAFF.

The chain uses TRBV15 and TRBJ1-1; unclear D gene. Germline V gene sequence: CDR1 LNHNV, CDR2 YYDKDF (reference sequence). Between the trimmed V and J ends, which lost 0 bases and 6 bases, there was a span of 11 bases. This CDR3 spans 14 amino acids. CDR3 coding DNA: TGTGCCACCAGCAGAGATAGGAGGGCCGCTGAAGCTTTCTTT. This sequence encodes CATSRDRRAAEAFF. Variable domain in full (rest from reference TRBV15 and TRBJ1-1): DAMVIQNPRYQVTQFGKPVTLSCSQTLNHNVMYWYQQKSSQAPKLLFHYYDKDFNNEADTPDNFQSRRPNTSFCFLDIRSPGLGDTAMYLCATSRDRRAAEAFFGQGTRLTVV.

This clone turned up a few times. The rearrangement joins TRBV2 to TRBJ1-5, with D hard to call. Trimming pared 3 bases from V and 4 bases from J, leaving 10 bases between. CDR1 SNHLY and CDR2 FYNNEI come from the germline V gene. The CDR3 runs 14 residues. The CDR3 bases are TGTGCCAGCAGTGAGAAATTAGAAAATCAGCCCCAGCATTTT. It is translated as CASSEKLENQPQHF.

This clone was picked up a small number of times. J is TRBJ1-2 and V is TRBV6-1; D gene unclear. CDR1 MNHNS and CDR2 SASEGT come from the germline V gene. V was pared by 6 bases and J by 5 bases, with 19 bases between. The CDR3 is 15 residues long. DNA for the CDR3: TGTGCCAGCAGCCTCTATGGACGGAGAGCTTATGGCTACACCTTC. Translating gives CASSLYGRRAYGYTF.

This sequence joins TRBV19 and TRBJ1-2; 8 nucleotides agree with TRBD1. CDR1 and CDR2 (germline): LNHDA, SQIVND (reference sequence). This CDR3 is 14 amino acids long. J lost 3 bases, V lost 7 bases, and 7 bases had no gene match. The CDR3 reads CASTNRGEDYGYTF. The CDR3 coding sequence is TGTGCCAGTACCAACAGGGGGGAGGACTATGGCTACACCTTC. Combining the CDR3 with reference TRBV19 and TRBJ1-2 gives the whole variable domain DGGITQSPKYLFRKEGQNVTLSCEQNLNHDAMYWYRQDPGQGLRLIYYSQIVNDFQKGDIAEGYSVSREKKESFPLTVTSAQKNPTAFYLCASTNRGEDYGYTFGSGTRLTVV.

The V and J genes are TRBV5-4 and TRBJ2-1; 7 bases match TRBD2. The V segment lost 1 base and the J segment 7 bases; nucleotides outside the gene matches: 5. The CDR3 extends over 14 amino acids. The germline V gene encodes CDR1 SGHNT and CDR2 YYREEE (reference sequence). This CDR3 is CASSLIGAGNEQFF. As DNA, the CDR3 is TGTGCCAGCAGCTTGATAGGAGCGGGAAATGAGCAGTTCTTC.

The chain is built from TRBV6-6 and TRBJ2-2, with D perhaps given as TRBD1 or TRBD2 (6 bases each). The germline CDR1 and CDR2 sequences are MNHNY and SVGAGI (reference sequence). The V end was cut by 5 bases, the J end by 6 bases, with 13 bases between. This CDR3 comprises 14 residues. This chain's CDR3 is CASSQTGGAGELFF. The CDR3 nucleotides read TGTGCCAGCAGTCAGACAGGCGGGGCCGGGGAGCTGTTTTTT.

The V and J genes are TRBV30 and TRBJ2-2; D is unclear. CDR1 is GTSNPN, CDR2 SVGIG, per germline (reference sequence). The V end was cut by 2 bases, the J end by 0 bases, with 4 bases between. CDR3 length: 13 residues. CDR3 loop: CAWSRTNTGELFF. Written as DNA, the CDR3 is TGTGCCTGGAGTAGGACGAACACCGGGGAGCTGTTTTTT.

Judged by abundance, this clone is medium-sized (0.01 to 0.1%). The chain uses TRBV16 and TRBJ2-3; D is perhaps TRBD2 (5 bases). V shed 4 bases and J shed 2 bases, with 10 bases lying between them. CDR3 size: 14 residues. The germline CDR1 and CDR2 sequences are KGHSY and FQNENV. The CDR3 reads CASSLGAATDTQYF. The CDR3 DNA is TGTGCCAGCAGCCTCGGAGCGGCCACAGATACGCAGTATTTT.

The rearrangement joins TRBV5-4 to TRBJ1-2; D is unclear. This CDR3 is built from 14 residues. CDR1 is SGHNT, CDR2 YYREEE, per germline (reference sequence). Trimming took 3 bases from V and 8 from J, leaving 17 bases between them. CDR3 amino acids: CASSSINLKGGYTF. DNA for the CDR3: TGTGCCAGCAGCTCGATCAATTTGAAAGGGGGCTACACCTTC. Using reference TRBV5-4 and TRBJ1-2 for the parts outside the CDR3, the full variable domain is ETGVTQSPTHLIKTRGQQVTLRCSSQSGHNTVSWYQQALGQGPQFIFQYYREEENGRGNFPPRFSGLQFPNYSSELNVNALELDDSALYLCASSSINLKGGYTFGSGTRLTVV.

CDR3 loop: CASSYSPDRAATEAFF. CDR3 nucleotide sequence: TGTGCCAGCAGTTACTCGCCTGACAGGGCAGCCACTGAAGCTTTCTTT. This rearrangement joins TRBV6-5 to TRBJ1-1, with TRBD1 identical over 7 bases. V shed 0 bases, J shed 4 bases, and the junction held 8 bases outside the gene matches. The length of the CDR3 is 16 residues. Germline values: CDR1 MNHEY, CDR2 SVGAGI.

CDR3 sequence (DNA): TGTGCCAGTAGTCCCGGGACAGGGTTTCGAGAGACCCAGTACTTC. Translating it yields CASSPGTGFRETQYF. The chain uses TRBV19 and TRBJ2-5, with 9 bases identical to TRBD1. The V and J ends lost 5 bases and 4 bases, in that order; junction bases with no gene match: 8. The CDR3 totals 15 residues. Germline CDR1 is LNHDA and CDR2 is SQIVND (reference sequence).

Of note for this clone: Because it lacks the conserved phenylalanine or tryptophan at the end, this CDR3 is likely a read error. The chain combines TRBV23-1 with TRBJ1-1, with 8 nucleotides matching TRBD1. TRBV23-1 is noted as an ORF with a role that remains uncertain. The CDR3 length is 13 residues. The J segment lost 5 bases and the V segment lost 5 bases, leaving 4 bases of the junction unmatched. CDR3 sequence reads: CASSMDRVTEAFL. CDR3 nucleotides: TGCGCCAGCAGTATGGACAGGGTTACTGAAGCTTTCCTT.

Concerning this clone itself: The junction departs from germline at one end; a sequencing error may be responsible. This chain's CDR3 is CAGSLGSRAGEQYF. The CDR3 bases are TGTGCCGGCAGTTTAGGATCAAGGGCAGGCGAGCAGTACTTC. V gene TRBV28 combines with J gene TRBJ2-7; the D is unclear. The germline CDR1 and CDR2 sequences are MDHEN and SYDVKM. The CDR3 contains 14 residues.

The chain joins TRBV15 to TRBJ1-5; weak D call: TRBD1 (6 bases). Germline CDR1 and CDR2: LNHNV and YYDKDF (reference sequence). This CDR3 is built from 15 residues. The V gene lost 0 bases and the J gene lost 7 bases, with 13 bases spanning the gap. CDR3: CATSRDSGVGQPQHF. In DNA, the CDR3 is TGTGCCACCAGCAGAGACTCAGGGGTAGGCCAGCCCCAGCATTTT. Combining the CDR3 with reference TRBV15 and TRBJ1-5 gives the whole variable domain DAMVIQNPRYQVTQFGKPVTLSCSQTLNHNVMYWYQQKSSQAPKLLFHYYDKDFNNEADTPDNFQSRRPNTSFCFLDIRSPGLGDTAMYLCATSRDSGVGQPQHFGDGTRLSIL.

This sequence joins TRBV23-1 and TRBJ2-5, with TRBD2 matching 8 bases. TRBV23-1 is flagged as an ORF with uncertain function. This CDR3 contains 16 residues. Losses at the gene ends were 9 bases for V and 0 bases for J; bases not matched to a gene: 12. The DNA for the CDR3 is TGCGCCAGTCTAAAACCCCCTAGCGGGTACCAAGAGACCCAGTACTTC. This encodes CASLKPPSGYQETQYF.

The CDR3 DNA sequence: TGTGCCAGCAGTGATGGGGGACAGCCCAATCAGCCCCAGCATTTT. Its translation: CASSDGGQPNQPQHF. The genes are TRBV25-1 and TRBJ1-5, with 7 positions matching TRBD1. Trimming cost V 3 bases and J 3 bases; bases outside gene matches: 5. The CDR3 totals 15 residues. CDR1 MGHDK and CDR2 SYGVNS come from the germline V gene.

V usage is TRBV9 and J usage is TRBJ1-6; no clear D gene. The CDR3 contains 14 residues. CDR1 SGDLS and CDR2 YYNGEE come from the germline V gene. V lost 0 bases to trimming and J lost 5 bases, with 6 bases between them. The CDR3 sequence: CASSVGLDNSPLHF. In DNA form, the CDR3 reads TGTGCCAGCAGCGTAGGGCTCGATAATTCACCCCTCCACTTT.

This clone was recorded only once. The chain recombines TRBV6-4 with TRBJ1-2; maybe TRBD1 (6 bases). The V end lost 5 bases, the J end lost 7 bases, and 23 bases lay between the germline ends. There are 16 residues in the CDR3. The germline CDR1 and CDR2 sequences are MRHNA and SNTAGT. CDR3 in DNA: TGTGCCAGCAGTCAATCCGCCGGGACAAACTTCGGTGGCTACACCTTC. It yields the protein CASSQSAGTNFGGYTF.

This chain's CDR3 is CAIPVCTDTQYF. CDR3 sequence (DNA): TGCGCCATCCCGGTCTGCACAGATACGCAGTATTTT. The chain has TRBV23-1 and TRBJ2-3; D remains ambiguous. TRBV23-1 is designated an ORF whose function remains uncertain. The CDR3 sequence is 12 residues long. V gave up 10 bases and J gave up 1 base, with 9 bases separating them.

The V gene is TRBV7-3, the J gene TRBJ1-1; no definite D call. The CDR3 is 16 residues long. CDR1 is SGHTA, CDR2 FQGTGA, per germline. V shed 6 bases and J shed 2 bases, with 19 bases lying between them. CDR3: CASRPKVGPDNTEAFF. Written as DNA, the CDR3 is TGTGCCAGCAGACCTAAGGTCGGGCCAGACAACACTGAAGCTTTCTTT.

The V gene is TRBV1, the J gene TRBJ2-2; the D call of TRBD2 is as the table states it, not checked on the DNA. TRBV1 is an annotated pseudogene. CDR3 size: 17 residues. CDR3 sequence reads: CTSSSERLAGFTGELFF. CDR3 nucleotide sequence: TGCACCAGCAGCTCAGAAAGGCTAGCGGGATTCACCGGGGAGCTGTTTTTT.